These T cell receptor beta chains were read from a single sample in a study of response to subunit inactivated influenza vaccine. MiXCR was run by TCRdb on the RT-PCR reads, yielding one entry per CDR3 protein. The sample has some 180,000 distinct CDR3 sequences; about 9% are singletons. Source: non-naive T cells sorted from PBMCs, taken on the day of vaccination. Receptor source: a man over 45 who received an inactivated influenza vaccine. The CDR3 runs from the conserved cysteine through the conserved F or W. The D gene is left open where the match is weak. A clone size is listed for some rows: how often the clone was seen (once, few, many), or a class if it is expanded.

>-|TRBJ2-1|TRBV19|-
CASSSPVSPSSYNEQFF
TGTGCCAGTAGTAGCCCCGTAAGTCCCAGCTCCTACAATGAGCAGTTCTTC
>-|TRBJ2-7|TRBV7-2|few
CASSLGGGLQYF
TGTGCCAGCAGCTTAGGAGGCGGCCTACAGTACTTC
>TRBD2|TRBJ2-6|TRBV5-1|-
CASSWGGSSGANVLTF
TGCGCCAGCAGCTGGGGGGGGAGCTCTGGGGCCAACGTCCTGACTTTC
>TRBD2|TRBJ2-4|TRBV20-1|-
CSVEPRGNIQYF
TGCAGTGTGGAACCGCGGGGGAACATTCAGTACTTC
>-|TRBJ2-1|TRBV7-2|-
CASKLGSYNEQFF
TGTGCCAGCAAACTTGGCTCCTACAATGAGCAGTTCTTC
>-|TRBJ2-5|TRBV20-1|-
CSASEQETQYF
TGCAGTGCAAGTGAACAAGAGACCCAGTACTTC
>TRBD2|TRBJ2-3|TRBV6-2/TRBV6-3|few
CASSYPGRGTDTQYF
TGTGCCAGCAGTTACCCGGGGAGGGGTACAGATACGCAGTATTTT
>TRBD1|TRBJ1-1|TRBV6-1|-
CASTLGQMNTEAFF
TGTGCCAGCACTCTGGGACAGATGAACACTGAAGCTTTCTTT
>-|TRBJ2-1|TRBV27|many
CASSKNAGTNEQFF
TGTGCCAGCAGTAAGAATGCGGGGACCAATGAGCAGTTCTTC
>-|TRBJ2-2|TRBV11-3|-
CASSARANTGELFF
TGTGCCAGCAGCGCCAGGGCGAACACCGGGGAGCTGTTTTTT
>-|TRBJ1-2|TRBV10-3|few
CAISESQWLGYTF
TGTGCCATCAGTGAGTCCCAGTGGCTTGGCTACACCTTC
>-|TRBJ2-1|TRBV5-1|few
CASSLVLLAGFDEQFF
TGCGCCAGCAGCTTGGTATTACTGGCGGGATTTGATGAGCAGTTCTTC
>TRBD1|TRBJ2-1|TRBV4-2|many
CASSQAGTGGATYNEQFF
TGTGCCAGCAGCCAAGCTGGGACAGGGGGAGCAACCTACAATGAGCAGTTCTTC
>-|TRBJ1-1|TRBV3-1|few
CASSQGLKGTEAFF
TGTGCCAGCAGCCAAGGCCTAAAAGGTACTGAAGCTTTCTTT
>-|TRBJ2-7|TRBV28|-
CASSTGTSIYEQYF
TGTGCCAGCAGTACAGGGACCTCTATATACGAGCAGTACTTC
>TRBD1|TRBJ2-2|TRBV10-1|-
CASTTGITGELFF
TGCGCCAGCACGACAGGGATCACCGGGGAGCTGTTTTTT
>-|TRBJ2-6|TRBV28|many
CASSLSGANVLTF
TGTGCCAGCAGTTTATCCGGGGCCAACGTCCTGACTTTC
>-|TRBJ1-4|TRBV5-1|-
CASSLVPWDNLFF
TGCGCCAGCAGCTTGGTACCATGGGACAACCTGTTTTTT
>-|TRBJ1-4|TRBV6-5|few
CASSFDYKGIGTNEKLFF
TGTGCCAGCAGTTTTGATTATAAGGGAATTGGGACTAATGAAAAACTGTTTTTT
>-|TRBJ1-1|TRBV6-2/TRBV6-3|few
CASSAVMNTEAFF
TGTGCCAGCAGCGCAGTCATGAACACTGAAGCTTTCTTT
>-|TRBJ2-7|TRBV7-8|-
CASSLMSGTGAYEQYF
TGTGCCAGCAGCCTCATGTCTGGGACGGGAGCCTACGAGCAGTACTTC
>-|TRBJ1-5|TRBV6-1|few
CASSPDTNQPQHF
TGTGCCAGCAGCCCGGACACTAATCAGCCCCAGCATTTT
>-|TRBJ1-1|TRBV7-2|many
CASSLAGQINTEAFF
TGTGCCAGCAGCTTAGCCGGACAGATTAACACTGAAGCTTTCTTT
>TRBD1|TRBJ1-1|TRBV28|-
CASSQGGSGTFGAFF
TGTGCCAGCAGCCAGGGGGGGTCGGGCACATTTGGAGCTTTCTTT
>TRBD2|TRBJ2-7|TRBV15|few
CATSRDLTSVSYEQYF
TGTGCCACCAGCAGAGATCTTACTAGCGTCAGCTACGAGCAGTACTTC
>-|TRBJ2-1|TRBV7-6|many
CASSPLNNEQFF
TGTGCCAGCAGCCCCCTTAACAATGAGCAGTTCTTC
>TRBD2|TRBJ2-4|TRBV20-1|few
CSARARLAGGPQAKNIQYF
TGCAGTGCTAGAGCGAGACTAGCGGGAGGACCCCAAGCCAAAAACATTCAGTACTTC
>TRBD2|TRBJ2-5|TRBV20-1|-
CSAGQLAGGETQYF
TGCAGTGCCGGGCAACTAGCGGGAGGAGAGACCCAGTACTTC
>-|TRBJ2-7|TRBV6-2/TRBV6-3|-
CASTGNSPTSYEQYF
TGTGCCAGCACCGGAAACTCGCCAACCTCCTACGAGCAGTACTTC
>-|TRBJ1-6|TRBV7-2|few
CASSQAREGTPLHF
TGTGCCAGCAGCCAGGCCCGGGAGGGGACACCCCTCCACTTT
>TRBD1|TRBJ2-6|TRBV5-5|-
CASSQTGTSGANVLTF
TGTGCCAGCAGCCAGACAGGGACCTCTGGGGCCAACGTCCTGACTTTC
>TRBD1|TRBJ1-5|TRBV7-9|-
CASSSGTGGQPQHF
TGTGCCAGCAGCTCCGGGACAGGGGGTCAGCCCCAGCATTTT
>-|TRBJ2-5|TRBV29-1|many
CSVEDLDSRGETQYF
TGCAGCGTTGAAGATCTTGACTCAAGGGGGGAGACCCAGTACTTC
>-|TRBJ1-6|TRBV28|-
CASSLPDDSYNSPLHF
TGTGCCAGCTCCCTACCAGACGACTCCTATAATTCACCCCTCCACTTT
>-|TRBJ1-5|TRBV28|-
CASSLPQVSFNQPQHF
TGTGCCAGCAGTTTACCCCAAGTCTCTTTCAATCAGCCCCAGCATTTT
>-|TRBJ2-5|TRBV5-1|many
CASSLDFETQYF
TGCGCCAGCAGCTTGGATTTCGAGACCCAGTACTTC
>TRBD1|TRBJ1-6|TRBV18|many
CASSPGQGHSPLHF
TGTGCCAGCTCACCCGGACAGGGCCATTCACCCCTCCACTTT
>TRBD1|TRBJ2-3|TRBV15|once
CATSRPGQDTDTQYF
TGTGCCACCAGCAGGCCGGGACAGGACACAGATACGCAGTATTTT
>TRBD2|TRBJ2-3|TRBV7-6|few
CASSRSSGETDTQYF
TGTGCCAGCAGCCGTTCTAGCGGGGAGACAGATACGCAGTATTTT